A selection of T cell receptor beta chains follows, all from one sample in a study of blood T cell repertoires in COVID-19. Assay: immunoSEQ multiplex PCR; the TCRdb copy retains only in-frame clones and omits some. The sample carries about 140,000 clones, around 72% recorded once. Sequenced input: peripheral blood. The origin of the receptors is an older woman with acute or convalescent COVID-19. Both conserved end residues are part of each CDR3. A D gene is named only where the DNA matches it firmly. Rows may omit the clone size; those that give it use once, few, many or a size class.

j_gene | abundance | d_gene | len | v_gene | CDR3aa
TRBJ2-7 | NA | NA | 15 | TRBV7-2 | CASSVWFSGGYEQYF
TRBJ2-1 | NA | NA | 11 | TRBV3-1/TRBV3-2 | CASSQDTGRFF
TRBJ2-7 | NA | TRBD1 | 15 | TRBV5-4 | CASSLNDRGRYEQYF
TRBJ1-1 | NA | NA | 12 | TRBV7-9 | CASSSSNTEAFF
TRBJ2-3 | NA | NA | 15 | TRBV15 | CATSFSGSISDTQYF
TRBJ2-3 | medium-sized | NA | 14 | TRBV30 | CAWSGLSSTDTQYF
TRBJ1-4 | NA | TRBD1 | 16 | TRBV5-4 | CASSFSAGGTNEKLFF
TRBJ2-2 | NA | TRBD2 | 16 | TRBV10-3 | CAISESPSGSTGELFF
TRBJ2-1 | NA | TRBD2 | 14 | TRBV5-6 | CASSRTSGSGEQFF
TRBJ2-3 | NA | NA | 13 | TRBV11-2 | CASSSFFVDTQYF
TRBJ1-1 | NA | NA | 14 | TRBV5-1 | CASSSVQGNTEAFF
TRBJ2-7 | NA | TRBD1 | 16 | TRBV6-6 | CASSYSRDSLAYEQYF
TRBJ2-2 | NA | NA | 15 | TRBV13 | CASSLAGVSGGELFF
TRBJ2-7 | NA | TRBD2 | 15 | TRBV7-2 | CASSFSLAGAYEQYF
TRBJ1-6 | NA | NA | 13 | TRBV30 | CAWTTGANSPLHF
TRBJ1-6 | NA | NA | 14 | TRBV7-8 | CASRRSSYNSPLHF
TRBJ2-2 | NA | NA | 13 | TRBV11-3 | CASSFTPAGELFF
TRBJ2-5 | few | NA | 15 | TRBV9 | CASSSRSSGQETQYF
TRBJ2-7 | NA | NA | 12 | TRBV7-9 | CASSLVSDEQYF
TRBJ1-4 | NA | TRBD1 | 16 | TRBV20-1 | CSASGLGGAGNEKLFF
TRBJ2-1 | NA | TRBD2 | 15 | TRBV20-1 | CSASSRREGYNEQFF
TRBJ2-3 | NA | TRBD1 | 18 | TRBV10-1 | CASSETPRQGGGTDTQYF
TRBJ2-7 | NA | NA | 13 | TRBV10-1 | CASSPGVSYEQYF
TRBJ1-6 | NA | TRBD1 | 14 | TRBV11-2 | CASRARGFDSPLHF
TRBJ2-1 | NA | TRBD1 | 15 | TRBV9 | CASSVDWDRGNEQFF
TRBJ1-5 | NA | NA | 13 | TRBV6-4 | CASRMDSDQPQHF
TRBJ2-6 | NA | NA | 15 | TRBV6-4 | CASTDSSSGANVLTF
TRBJ2-1 | NA | NA | 13 | TRBV2 | CASSVDRESEQFF
TRBJ1-1 | NA | NA | 14 | TRBV14 | CASSQTQGTAEAFF
TRBJ1-1 | NA | NA | 13 | TRBV2 | CASSGQVNTEAFF
TRBJ2-4 | NA | NA | 15 | TRBV21-1 | CASSRDRKAKNIQYF